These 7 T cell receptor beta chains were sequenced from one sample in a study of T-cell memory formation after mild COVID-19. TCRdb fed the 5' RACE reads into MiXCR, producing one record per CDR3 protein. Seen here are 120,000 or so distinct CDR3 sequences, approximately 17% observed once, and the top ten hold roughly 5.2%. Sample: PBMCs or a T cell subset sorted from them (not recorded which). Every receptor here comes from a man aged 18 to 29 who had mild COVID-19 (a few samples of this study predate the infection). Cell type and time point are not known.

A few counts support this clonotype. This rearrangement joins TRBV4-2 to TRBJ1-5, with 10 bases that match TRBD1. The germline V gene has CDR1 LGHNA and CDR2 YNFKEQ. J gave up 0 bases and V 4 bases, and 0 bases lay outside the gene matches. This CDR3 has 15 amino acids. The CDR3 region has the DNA TGTGCCAGCAGCCGGACAGGGGGTAGCAATCAGCCCCAGCATTTT. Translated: CASSRTGGSNQPQHF.

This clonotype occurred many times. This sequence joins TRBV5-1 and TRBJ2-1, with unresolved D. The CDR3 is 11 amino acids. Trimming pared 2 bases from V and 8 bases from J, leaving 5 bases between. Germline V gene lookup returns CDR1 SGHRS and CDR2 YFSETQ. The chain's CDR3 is CASSFDYEQFF. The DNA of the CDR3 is TGCGCCAGCAGCTTCGACTATGAGCAGTTCTTC.

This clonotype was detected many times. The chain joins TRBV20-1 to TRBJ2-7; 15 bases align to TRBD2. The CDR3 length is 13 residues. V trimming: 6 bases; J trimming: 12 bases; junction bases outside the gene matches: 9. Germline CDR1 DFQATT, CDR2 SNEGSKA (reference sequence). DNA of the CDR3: TGCAGTGCCGGGACTAGCGGGGGGTATGGCTTGTACTTC. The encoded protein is CSAGTSGGYGLYF.

As DNA, the CDR3 is TGCAGTGCCCGAACGGACCTTATCCTCACAGATACGCAGTATTTT. Its translation: CSARTDLILTDTQYF. The rearrangement uses TRBV20-1 and TRBJ2-3; D call uncertain. This CDR3 has 15 amino acids. Per the germline V gene, CDR1 is DFQATT and CDR2 is SNEGSKA (reference sequence). V lost 6 bases and J 2 bases, leaving 18 bases between the germline ends.

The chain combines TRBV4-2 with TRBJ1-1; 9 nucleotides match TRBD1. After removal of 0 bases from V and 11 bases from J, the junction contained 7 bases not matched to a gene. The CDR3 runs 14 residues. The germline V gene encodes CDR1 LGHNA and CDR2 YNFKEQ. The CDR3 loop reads CASSQEVTGGFAFF. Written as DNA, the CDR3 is TGTGCCAGCAGCCAAGAGGTAACAGGGGGCTTTGCTTTCTTT.

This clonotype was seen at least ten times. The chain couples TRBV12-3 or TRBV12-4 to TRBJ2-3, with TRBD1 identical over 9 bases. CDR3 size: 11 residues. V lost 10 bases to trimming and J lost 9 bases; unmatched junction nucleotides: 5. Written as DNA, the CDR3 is TGTGCCACGGACAGGGGACGGACGCAGTATTTT. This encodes CATDRGRTQYF.

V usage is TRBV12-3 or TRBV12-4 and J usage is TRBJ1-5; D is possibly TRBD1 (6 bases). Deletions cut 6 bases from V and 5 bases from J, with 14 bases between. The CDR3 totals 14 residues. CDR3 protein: CASSPGQLDQPQHF. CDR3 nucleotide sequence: TGTGCCAGCAGCCCTGGACAGCTTGATCAGCCCCAGCATTTT.